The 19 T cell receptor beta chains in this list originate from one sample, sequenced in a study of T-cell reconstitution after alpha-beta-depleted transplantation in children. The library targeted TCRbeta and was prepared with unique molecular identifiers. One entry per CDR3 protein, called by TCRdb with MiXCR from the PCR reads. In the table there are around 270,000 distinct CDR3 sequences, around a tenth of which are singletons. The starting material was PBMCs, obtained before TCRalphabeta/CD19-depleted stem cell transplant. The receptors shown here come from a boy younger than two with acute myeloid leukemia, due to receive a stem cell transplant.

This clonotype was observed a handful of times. The CDR3 DNA follows: TGTGCCAGCAGTCACCCCCGGGTCTTAAGCACAGATACGCAGTATTTT. Protein: CASSHPRVLSTDTQYF. This chain joins TRBV27 and TRBJ2-3; D unclear. V lost 5 bases to trimming and J lost 0 bases, with 15 bases between them. Per the germline V gene, CDR1 is MNHEY and CDR2 is SMNVEV (reference sequence). This CDR3 region has 16 residues.

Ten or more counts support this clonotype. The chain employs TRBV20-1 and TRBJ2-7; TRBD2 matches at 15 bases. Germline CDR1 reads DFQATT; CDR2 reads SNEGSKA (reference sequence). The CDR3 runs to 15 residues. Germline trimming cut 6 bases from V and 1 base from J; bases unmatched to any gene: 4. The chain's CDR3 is CSASGTSGRSYEQYF. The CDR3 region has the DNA TGCAGTGCCTCGGGGACTAGCGGGAGGTCCTACGAGCAGTACTTC.

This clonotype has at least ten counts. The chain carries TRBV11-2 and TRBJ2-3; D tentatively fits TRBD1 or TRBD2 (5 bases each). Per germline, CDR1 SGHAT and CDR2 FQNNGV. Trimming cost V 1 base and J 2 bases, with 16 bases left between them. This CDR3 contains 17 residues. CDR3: CASSLGLRGQLTDTQYF. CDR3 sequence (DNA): TGTGCCAGCAGCTTAGGGTTGAGGGGCCAGCTCACAGATACGCAGTATTTT.

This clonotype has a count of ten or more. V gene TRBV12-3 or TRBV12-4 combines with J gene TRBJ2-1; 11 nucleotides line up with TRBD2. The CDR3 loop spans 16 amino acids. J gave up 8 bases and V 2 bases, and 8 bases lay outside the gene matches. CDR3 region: CASSLPSGGPRDEQFF. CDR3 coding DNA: TGTGCCAGCAGTTTACCTAGCGGGGGGCCACGGGATGAGCAGTTCTTC.

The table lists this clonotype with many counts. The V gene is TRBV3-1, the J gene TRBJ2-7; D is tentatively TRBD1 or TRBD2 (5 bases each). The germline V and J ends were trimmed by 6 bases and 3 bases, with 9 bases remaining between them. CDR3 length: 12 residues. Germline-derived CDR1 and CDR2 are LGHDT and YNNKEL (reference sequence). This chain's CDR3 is CASSWGNYEQYF. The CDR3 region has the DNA TGTGCCAGCAGTTGGGGGAACTACGAGCAGTACTTC.

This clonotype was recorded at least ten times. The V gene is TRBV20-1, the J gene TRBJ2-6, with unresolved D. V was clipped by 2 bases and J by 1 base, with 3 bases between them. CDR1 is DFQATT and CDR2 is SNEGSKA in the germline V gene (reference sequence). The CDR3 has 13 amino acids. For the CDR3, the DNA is TGCAGTGCTAGACAATCTGGGGCCAACGTCCTGACTTTC. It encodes CSARQSGANVLTF.

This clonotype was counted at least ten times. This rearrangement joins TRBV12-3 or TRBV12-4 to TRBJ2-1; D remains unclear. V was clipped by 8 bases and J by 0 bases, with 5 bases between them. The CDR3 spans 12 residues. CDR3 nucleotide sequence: TGTGCCAGCCTAAGCTCCTACAATGAGCAGTTCTTC. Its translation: CASLSSYNEQFF.

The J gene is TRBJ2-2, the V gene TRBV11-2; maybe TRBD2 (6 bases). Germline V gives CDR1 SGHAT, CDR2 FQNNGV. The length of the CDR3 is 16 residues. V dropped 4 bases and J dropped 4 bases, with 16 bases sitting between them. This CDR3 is CASSYGGAVSTGELFF. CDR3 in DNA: TGTGCCAGCAGCTATGGCGGGGCAGTGAGCACCGGGGAGCTGTTTTTT.

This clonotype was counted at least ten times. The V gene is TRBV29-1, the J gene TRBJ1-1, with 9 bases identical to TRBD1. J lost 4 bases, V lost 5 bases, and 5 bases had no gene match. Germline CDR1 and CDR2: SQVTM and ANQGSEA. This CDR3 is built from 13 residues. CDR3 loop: CSVHRGHGTEAFF. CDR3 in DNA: TGCAGCGTTCACAGGGGGCATGGCACTGAAGCTTTCTTT. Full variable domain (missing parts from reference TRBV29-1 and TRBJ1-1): SAVISQKPSRDICQRGTSLTIQCQVDSQVTMMFWYRQQPGQSLTLIATANQGSEATYESGFVIDKFPISRPNLTFSTLTVSNMSPEDSSIYLCSVHRGHGTEAFFGQGTRLTVV.

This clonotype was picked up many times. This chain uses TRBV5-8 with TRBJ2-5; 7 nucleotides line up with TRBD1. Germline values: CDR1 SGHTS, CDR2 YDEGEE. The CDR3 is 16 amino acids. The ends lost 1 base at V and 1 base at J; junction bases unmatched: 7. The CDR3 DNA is TGTGCCAGCAGCTTGTTGGGACAGATCGCCCAAGAGACCCAGTACTTC. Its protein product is CASSLLGQIAQETQYF.

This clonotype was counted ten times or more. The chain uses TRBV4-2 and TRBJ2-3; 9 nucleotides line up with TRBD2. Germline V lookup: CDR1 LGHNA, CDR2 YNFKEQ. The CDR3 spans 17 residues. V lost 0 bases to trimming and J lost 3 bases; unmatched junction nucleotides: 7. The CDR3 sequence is CASSQEMSGGRTDTQYF. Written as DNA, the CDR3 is TGTGCCAGCAGCCAAGAAATGAGCGGGGGGAGAACAGATACGCAGTATTTT.

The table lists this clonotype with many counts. The CDR3 nucleotides read TGTGCCAGCAGCCGTGGGGACCCGAATAAATACGAGCAGTACTTC. Its protein product is CASSRGDPNKYEQYF. The rearrangement links TRBV12-3 or TRBV12-4 to TRBJ2-7; D is possibly TRBD1 or TRBD2 (5 bases each). The length of the CDR3 is 15 residues. With 6 bases removed from V and 4 bases from J, the gap between germline ends came to 19 bases.

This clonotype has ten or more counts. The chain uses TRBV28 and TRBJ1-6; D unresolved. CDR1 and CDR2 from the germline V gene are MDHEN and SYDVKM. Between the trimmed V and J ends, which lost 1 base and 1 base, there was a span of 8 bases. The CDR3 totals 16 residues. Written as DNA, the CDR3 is TGTGCCAGCAGTTTATCCGGGAGGTCCTATAATTCACCCCTCCACTTT. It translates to CASSLSGRSYNSPLHF.

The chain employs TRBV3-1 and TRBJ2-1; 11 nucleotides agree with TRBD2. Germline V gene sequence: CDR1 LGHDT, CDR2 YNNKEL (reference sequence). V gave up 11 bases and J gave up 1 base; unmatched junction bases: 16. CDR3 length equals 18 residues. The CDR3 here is CASCQARLAGFSYNEQFF. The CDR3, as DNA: TGTGCCTCCTGCCAAGCCAGACTAGCGGGGTTTTCCTACAATGAGCAGTTCTTC.

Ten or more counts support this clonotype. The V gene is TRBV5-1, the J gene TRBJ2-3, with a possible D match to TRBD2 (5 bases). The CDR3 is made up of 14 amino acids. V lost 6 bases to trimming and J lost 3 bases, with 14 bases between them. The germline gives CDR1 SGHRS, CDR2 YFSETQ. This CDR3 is CASNPYQRTDTQYF. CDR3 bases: TGCGCCAGCAACCCTTATCAGCGGACAGATACGCAGTATTTT.

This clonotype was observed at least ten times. The CDR3 loop reads CASSLGRHTEAFF. In nucleotides, the CDR3 is TGTGCCAGCAGTTTGGGCAGGCACACTGAAGCTTTCTTT. The V and J genes are TRBV12-3 or TRBV12-4 and TRBJ1-1; D gene unclear. CDR3 length: 13 amino acids. V was trimmed by 3 bases and J by 3 bases, leaving 8 bases between them.

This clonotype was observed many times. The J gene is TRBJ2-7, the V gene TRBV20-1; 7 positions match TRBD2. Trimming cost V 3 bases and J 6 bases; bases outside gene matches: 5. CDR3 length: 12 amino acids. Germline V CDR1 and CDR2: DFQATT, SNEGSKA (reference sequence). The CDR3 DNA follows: TGCAGTGCTAGGGGGAGGGCGGGCGAGCAGTACTTC. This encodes CSARGRAGEQYF.

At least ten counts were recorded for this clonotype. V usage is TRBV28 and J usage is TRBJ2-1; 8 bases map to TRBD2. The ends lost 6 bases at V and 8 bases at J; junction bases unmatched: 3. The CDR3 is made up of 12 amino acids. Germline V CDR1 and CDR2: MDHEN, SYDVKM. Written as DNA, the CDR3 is TGTGCCAGCAGGAAGGGACTAGATGAGCAGTTCTTC. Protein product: CASRKGLDEQFF.

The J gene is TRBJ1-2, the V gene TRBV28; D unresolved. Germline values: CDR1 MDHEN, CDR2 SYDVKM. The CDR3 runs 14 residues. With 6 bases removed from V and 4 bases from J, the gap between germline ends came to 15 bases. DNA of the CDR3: TGTGCCAGCAGCCGTCGGACGCGGCCCTATGGCTACACCTTC. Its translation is CASSRRTRPYGYTF.